The rows below give T cell receptor beta chains drawn from one sample of a study of vaccination effects on CD4 cells after COVID-19. Antigens for these TCRs are unknown. Method: immunoSEQ multiplex PCR; TCRdb's copy keeps in-frame clones and lacks some. The repertoire holds some 15,000 clones, roughly 75% seen once, with approximately 25% in the top ten. The sample consisted of CD4+ T cells from PBMCs cultured with HCoV-NL63 spike peptides, taken after COVID-19 vaccination. All receptors derive from a human donor who received a COVID-19 vaccine. The conserved cysteine and the conserved F or W are not part of the CDR3 here. Fields, in order: CDR3 protein, V gene, J gene.

ASSLVSRTREAF	TRBV11-2	TRBJ1-1
ASRLRGYEQY	TRBV12-3/TRBV12-4	TRBJ2-7
ASSYSRGSGGYNEQF	TRBV6-2/TRBV6-3	TRBJ2-1
ASSLDRGTDTQY	TRBV5-1	TRBJ2-3
ASRTGTPPYEQY	TRBV27	TRBJ2-7
ASSTRTDEHRGAV	TRBV19	TRBJ2-2
ASSPIQETQY	TRBV18	TRBJ2-5
ASSLAQGYQSPLH	TRBV7-8	TRBJ1-6
ASRTGTSGPGETQY	TRBV7-9	TRBJ2-5
ASSLTGREDTQY	TRBV5-1	TRBJ2-3
ASSDGRGSYEQY	TRBV2	TRBJ2-7